This T cell receptor (beta chain) was captured in a study of Graves' ophthalmopathy and Graves' hyperthyroidism (dated by TCRdb to the late 2010s). Notes on the research overall: Peripheral blood was collected before any treatment was given, at the time of initial diagnosis. In about 6 hyperthyroidism patients, the T-cell repertoire of thyroid tissue was compared with the T-cell repertoire of blood. To tell Graves' ophthalmopathy apart from Graves' hyperthyroidism, and to predict which patients would progress to ophthalmopathy, the study relied on TCR beta repertoire signatures. To explore V-J signatures distinguishing ophthalmopathy from hyperthyroidism, a discovery set of about a hundred patients (roughly 45 ophthalmopathy, 57 stable hyperthyroidism) was enrolled. Following sampling, methimazole starting at 30 mg daily was administered to hyperthyroidism patients, and high-dose intravenous methylprednisolone was administered to ophthalmopathy patients. In total, around 140 blood samples were TCR-sequenced: 40 to 45 ophthalmopathy, some 75 hyperthyroidism and some 17 hyperthyroidism-to-ophthalmopathy patients. An independent validation cohort was composed of roughly 18 hyperthyroidism patients and 17 patients who later progressed from hyperthyroidism to ophthalmopathy.

This clonotype came up once. Its antigen remains unidentified. A read error may explain this, as a much larger clone is one base away. Ophthalmopathy patients had moderately to severely active disease, Clinical Activity Score of at least 3, NOSPECS grade of at least 4, and disease duration under 3 months. Patients with other autoimmune diseases, uncontrolled infections, pregnancy or lactation were excluded. Clinical symptoms, serum thyroxine, TRAb, thyroid ultrasound and orbital computed tomography formed the basis of the diagnosis. Ficoll-Paque density gradient centrifugation was used to isolate PBMCs from around 10 ml of fresh peripheral blood. Total RNA was extracted using Trizol reagent, and RNA quality was checked on an Agilent 2100 Bioanalyzer. For repertoire sequencing, TCR beta CDR3 regions were amplified from RNA transcripts. The first round was an RT-PCR using HTBI primers with the Qiagen OneStep RT-PCR kit, and this first round was followed by a second-round multiplex PCR, then size selection and purification. Libraries were sequenced on an Illumina HiSeq2000 using paired-end 100 bp reads. Under the source paper's analysis protocol: Reads were processed with SOAPnuke, discarding reads with adapters, uncalled bases, mean Phred below 15, or no exact constant-primer or identifier match. COPE v1.2.5 was used to merge high-quality paired reads. Clonotypes were defined as unique nucleotide sequences and were aligned to IMGT TRB V, D and J references using MiTCR v1.1. The analysis was limited to V-J combinations with a frequency above 0.0001, which together covered 99.2% of repertoires. For each V-J combination, a TCR clonal expansion and chaos score was defined as the ratio of F50 clonal expansion to chaos observed in the TCRdist matrix. Welch's t-statistics and random forest were used to reduce features to about a dozen V-J combinations, which were fed into a naive Bayes classifier. Thyroid-blood repertoire similarity was quantified with the Morisita-Horn index. TCRdb reran the public reads through fastp at Q25 and MiXCR, keeping productive beta chains. Each CDR3 protein gets just one entry, which takes the most common genes and DNA from the rows behind it. The V and J calls and clone size are TCRdb's, not the authors'. This sample lists over 650,000 distinct CDR3 sequences; about two fifths were detected once. The top ten clones comprise around 3.3% of the sample.

Overall study results and their limits: In validation, the model predicted ophthalmopathy progression with about 70% sensitivity and 72% to 80% specificity; roughly 12 predicted patients were CT-confirmed with GO in a median of approximately six months. Among expanded thyroid clonotypes with frequency above 0.001, most also showed up in blood, which suggests that blood repertoires may reflect the thyroid immune response. Sample size was not statistically predetermined, and group allocation was not concealed from the investigators. In cross-validation, the 13-signature model distinguished ophthalmopathy from stable hyperthyroidism with nearly 90% sensitivity and around 82% specificity, and in the test set the corresponding values were roughly 80% and 76%.

Input material: peripheral blood. This TCR was sampled from an adult man with Graves' ophthalmopathy.

The CDR3 region has the sequence CASSLSGLRDEIRETQYF. The DNA is as follows: TGTGCCAGCAGCTTAAGCGGACTTCGGGACGAAATAAGAGAGACCCAGTACTTC. The V and J genes are TRBV7-2 and TRBJ2-5, with the D call perhaps TRBD1 or TRBD2, each one matching 5 bases. V lost 2 bases and J lost 4 bases; the stretch between them is 23 bases long. The CDR3 runs 18 residues from the cysteine to the phenylalanine. The CDR3 DNA has 54 bases and is translated from base 1. Looking up the germline V gene yields CDR1 SGHTA and CDR2 FQGNSA.